The clone carrying this T cell receptor beta chain was counted many times. Its antigen is unidentified. The data originate from a study of T cells in Graves' hyperthyroidism and ophthalmopathy. The V end was cut by 1 base, the J end by 5 bases, with 7 bases between. The germline gives CDR1 GTSNPN, CDR2 SVGIG (reference sequence). CDR3 length: 12 amino acids. Broader study findings: In blood, most of the thyroid clonotypes expanded above 0.001 were also present.

RNA transcripts yielded amplified TCR beta CDR3 regions. The HTBI primer set drove a first-round RT-PCR of the TCR CDR3. Each CDR3 protein is one row after TCRdb ran MiXCR on the multiplex PCR reads. The sample records some 350,000 distinct CDR3 sequences, 15% to 20% being singletons. The V gene is TRBV30, the J gene TRBJ2-3; D not certain. Sample: blood. The receptor was derived from a woman younger than 35 with Graves' hyperthyroidism. CDR3 sequence reads: CAWSAQGDTQYF. CDR3 sequence (DNA): TGTGCCTGGAGTGCGCAAGGAGATACGCAGTATTTT.